These T cell receptor beta chains were read from a single sample in a study of long-term antiretroviral therapy in people with HIV. Repertoires were generated with immunoSEQ multiplex PCR, while TCRdb's copy carries only in-frame clones and drops some. The data contain some 21,000 clones, about 72% of them seen just once; the ten biggest clones take up more than 10%. The sample was unsorted PBMCs, taken around 1.7 years before starting antiretroviral therapy. The receptor set was obtained from a woman in her 40s with HIV. CDR3s include the opening cysteine and the closing phenylalanine or tryptophan. The D gene is left open where the match is weak. Clone size is not always given. Where it is, it says once, few, many or a class for expanded clones.

D: .
J: TRBJ2-5
V: TRBV4-3
size: .
CDR3: CASSQDGEGAAETQYF
DNA: TGCGCCAGCAGCCAAGATGGGGAGGGGGCCGCGGAGACCCAGTACTTC

D: .
J: TRBJ2-3
V: TRBV30
size: .
CDR3: CAWSQGLTDTQYF
DNA: TGTGCCTGGAGTCAGGGACTCACAGATACGCAGTATTTT

D: .
J: TRBJ1-3
V: TRBV4-1
size: .
CDR3: CASSLDMRNTIYF
DNA: TGCGCCAGCAGCCTCGACATGCGAAACACCATATATTTT

D: TRBD2
J: TRBJ2-1
V: TRBV10-3
size: .
CDR3: CAAGTSGSREQFF
DNA: TGTGCCGCCGGGACTAGCGGGAGCAGAGAGCAGTTCTTC

D: .
J: TRBJ1-5
V: TRBV6-1
size: .
CDR3: CASKTNSNQPQHF
DNA: TGTGCCAGCAAAACGAATAGCAATCAGCCCCAGCATTTT

D: TRBD2
J: TRBJ2-2
V: TRBV29-1
size: .
CDR3: CSVDLRELSEAGELFF
DNA: TGCAGCGTTGACTTGCGGGAGTTATCGGAGGCCGGGGAGCTGTTTTTT

D: TRBD1
J: TRBJ2-7
V: TRBV30
size: once
CDR3: CASDRGGYEQYF
DNA: TGTGCCAGCGACAGGGGGGGCTACGAGCAGTACTTC

D: .
J: TRBJ1-2
V: TRBV29-1
size: .
CDR3: CSVEGGGYGYTF
DNA: TGCAGCGTTGAGGGAGGGGGATATGGCTACACCTTC

D: TRBD2
J: TRBJ2-1
V: TRBV6-6
size: .
CDR3: CACDDGGRRNEQFF
DNA: TGTGCCTGCGATGATGGCGGGAGGAGAAATGAGCAGTTCTTC

D: TRBD1
J: TRBJ2-7
V: TRBV29-1
size: few
CDR3: CSVETTGSSYEQYF
DNA: TGCAGCGTTGAGACGACAGGGAGTTCCTACGAGCAGTACTTC

D: .
J: TRBJ1-5
V: TRBV2
size: few
CDR3: CASTRGPNQPQHF
DNA: TGTGCCAGCACCAGGGGCCCAAATCAGCCCCAGCATTTT

D: TRBD2
J: TRBJ2-1
V: TRBV10-2
size: .
CDR3: CASSDRGLAGINEQFF
DNA: TGCGCCAGCAGTGACCGAGGACTAGCGGGAATCAATGAGCAGTTCTTC

D: TRBD2
J: TRBJ2-1
V: TRBV5-1
size: .
CDR3: CASSPGLAGSNYNEQFF
DNA: TGCGCCAGCAGCCCCGGACTAGCGGGGTCAAATTACAATGAGCAGTTCTTC

D: TRBD2
J: TRBJ2-7
V: TRBV5-8
size: .
CDR3: CASPWVAGVGEQYF
DNA: TGTGCCAGCCCCTGGGTAGCGGGAGTGGGTGAGCAGTACTTC

D: TRBD2
J: TRBJ2-1
V: TRBV13
size: .
CDR3: CASSSEELAGSYNEQFF
DNA: TGTGCCAGCAGCTCCGAAGAACTAGCGGGAAGCTACAATGAGCAGTTCTTC

D: .
J: TRBJ1-1
V: TRBV25-1
size: .
CDR3: CASSEFGPNEAFF
DNA: TGTGCCAGCAGTGAATTCGGGCCCAACGAAGCTTTCTTT

D: .
J: TRBJ2-3
V: TRBV27
size: .
CDR3: CASSLARGTEEYF
DNA: TGTGCCAGCAGTTTAGCCCGGGGTACTGAGGAGTATTTT